A selection of T cell receptor beta chains follows, all from one sample in a study of blood T cell repertoires in COVID-19. Data came from immunoSEQ multiplex PCR; TCRdb stores just in-frame clones and leaves some out. Among 150,000 to 200,000 clones, about 83% were seen once, and the ten largest hold 10%. The sequenced material came from peripheral blood. These TCRs come from a woman between 70 and 85 years old with COVID-19, enrolled during active disease. The CDR3 runs from the conserved cysteine through the conserved F or W. D genes are given only for firm matches. Clone size is stated in some rows and not others, as once, few, many or a class when expanded.

>TRBJ2-6|TRBV28|.|TRBD1
CASSLTGGFFSGANVLTF
TGTGCCAGCAGTCTTACAGGGGGCTTTTTCTCTGGGGCCAACGTCCTGACTTTC
>TRBJ1-1|TRBV7-8|once|.
CASSLIVRANTEAFF
TGTGCCAGCAGCTTAATCGTCAGGGCGAACACTGAAGCTTTCTTT
>TRBJ1-5|TRBV1|few|.
CTSTSDRAGQPQHF
TGCACCAGCACCTCGGACAGGGCAGGTCAGCCCCAGCATTTT
>TRBJ1-5|TRBV19|.|.
CASSWDGGRNQPQHF
TGTGCCAGTAGTTGGGACGGAGGGCGCAATCAGCCCCAGCATTTT
>TRBJ2-1|TRBV5-4|few|TRBD1
CASSPPTGGNEQFF
TGTGCCAGCAGCCCTCCGACAGGGGGGAATGAGCAGTTCTTC
>TRBJ1-2|TRBV5-4|.|TRBD1
CASSMGQGAMNYGYTF
TGTGCCAGCAGCATGGGACAGGGGGCGATGAACTATGGCTACACCTTC
>TRBJ2-7|TRBV3-1/TRBV3-2|.|.
CASSQPGLLYEQYF
TGTGCCAGCAGCCAGCCGGGACTTCTCTACGAGCAGTACTTC
>TRBJ1-4|TRBV7-2|.|.
CASSSRPGVANEKLFF
TGTGCCAGCAGCTCGAGACCAGGGGTAGCTAATGAAAAACTGTTTTTT
>TRBJ2-7|TRBV6-4|.|TRBD2
CASSDKGLRGYEQYF
TGTGCCAGCAGTGACAAGGGACTACGGGGCTACGAGCAGTACTTC
>TRBJ2-7|TRBV7-8|.|TRBD2
CASSSPGGIFSDEQYF
TGTGCCAGCAGCTCCCCGGGGGGGATTTTTAGCGACGAGCAGTACTTC
>TRBJ2-1|TRBV14|.|.
CASSQRVEQFF
TGTGCCAGCAGCCAACGAGTTGAGCAGTTCTTC
>TRBJ2-7|TRBV20-1|.|TRBD2
CSASLSGVEEQYF
TGCAGTGCTAGTCTTAGCGGGGTCGAAGAGCAGTACTTC
>TRBJ2-5|TRBV18|.|TRBD2
CASSPLTSGGAETQYF
TGTGCCAGCTCACCGTTGACTAGCGGGGGGGCAGAGACCCAGTACTTC
>TRBJ2-7|TRBV5-4|.|TRBD1
CASSSPLGQGVSYEQYF
TGTGCCAGCAGCTCCCCGTTGGGACAGGGGGTATCCTACGAGCAGTACTTC
>TRBJ2-1|TRBV3-1/TRBV3-2|.|TRBD1
CASSQVRDSWQFF
TGTGCCAGCAGCCAAGTACGGGACAGTTGGCAGTTCTTC
>TRBJ2-7|TRBV5-1|.|.
CASRLGQGSYDEQYF
TGCGCCAGCAGGTTGGGGCAGGGGTCCTACGACGAGCAGTACTTC
>TRBJ2-5|TRBV5-1|.|TRBD2
CASSWGLAETQYF
TGCGCCAGCAGCTGGGGACTAGCGGAGACCCAGTACTTC
>TRBJ1-4|TRBV30|.|TRBD1
CAWSSRQGQATNEKLFF
TGTGCCTGGAGTTCCCGACAGGGCCAAGCAACTAATGAAAAACTGTTTTTT
>TRBJ1-6|TRBV7-9|.|TRBD1
CASSARTGERNSPLHF
TGTGCCAGCAGCGCGAGGACAGGGGAAAGGAATTCACCCCTCCACTTT
>TRBJ2-1|TRBV19|.|.
CASSDGLRGATFF
TGTGCCAGTAGTGACGGGCTACGGGGGGCTACGTTCTTC
>TRBJ2-5|TRBV29-1|once|TRBD1
CSVAPDRVRETQYF
TGCAGCGTTGCCCCGGACAGGGTGCGGGAGACCCAGTACTTC
>TRBJ2-3|TRBV30|.|TRBD2
CACRGGMSTDTQYF
TGTGCCTGTCGGGGGGGGATGAGCACAGATACGCAGTATTTT
>TRBJ1-4|TRBV3-1/TRBV3-2|few|.
CASSQNRNEKLFF
TGTGCCAGCAGCCAGAACAGGAATGAAAAACTGTTTTTT
>TRBJ1-6|TRBV6-5|.|.
CASSYPTGGLNSPLHF
TGTGCCAGCAGTTACCCGACGGGAGGGCTTAATTCACCCCTCCACTTT
>TRBJ1-2|TRBV6-1|.|.
CASSELNRNPGGYTF
TGTGCCAGCAGTGAATTGAACAGAAACCCCGGTGGCTACACCTTC
>TRBJ2-1|TRBV3-1/TRBV3-2|.|TRBD2
CASGTSGGYEQFF
TGTGCCAGCGGGACTAGCGGGGGATATGAGCAGTTCTTC
>TRBJ1-2|TRBV15|.|.
CATSSIRSGYGYTF
TGTGCCACCAGCAGTATTCGCTCCGGCTATGGCTACACCTTC
>TRBJ1-5|TRBV19|.|.
CASSISRGGQPQHF
TGTGCCAGTAGTATTTCCAGGGGTGGTCAGCCCCAGCATTTT
>TRBJ1-5|TRBV15|once|.
CATSRARVGNQPQHF
TGTGCCACCAGCAGAGCACGGGTAGGTAATCAGCCCCAGCATTTT
>TRBJ2-5|TRBV7-3|once|TRBD2
CASSLNGRLAGEETQYF
TGTGCCAGCAGCTTAAACGGGAGACTAGCGGGTGAGGAGACCCAGTACTTC
>TRBJ1-3|TRBV28|.|.
CASSLPGSGNTIYF
TGTGCCAGCAGTTTACCGGGCTCTGGAAACACCATATATTTT
>TRBJ1-3|TRBV27|.|.
CASSLGKVWGETGNTIYF
TGTGCCAGCAGTTTGGGGAAAGTCTGGGGGGAAACTGGAAACACCATATATTTT
>TRBJ2-3|TRBV11-3|.|.
CASSRRTETDTQYF
TGTGCCAGCAGCCGCCGGACAGAGACAGATACGCAGTATTTT
>TRBJ2-5|TRBV5-6|.|TRBD1
CASSGQGYQETQYF
TGTGCCAGCAGCGGACAGGGTTACCAAGAGACCCAGTACTTC
>TRBJ1-6|TRBV6-6|.|.
CASSYLGQVSPLHF
TGTGCCAGCAGTTACTTGGGCCAGGTTTCACCCCTCCACTTT
>TRBJ2-7|TRBV7-2|.|.
CASSLERGASSYEQYF
TGTGCCAGCAGCTTAGAACGGGGGGCCTCCTCCTACGAGCAGTACTTC
>TRBJ2-7|TRBV30|.|TRBD1
CAWDRQGLSSYEQYF
TGTGCCTGGGATAGACAGGGTTTAAGCTCCTACGAGCAGTACTTC
>TRBJ1-2|TRBV28|.|.
CASSSLGLQGVGHYGYTF
TGTGCCAGCAGTTCTCTGGGACTCCAGGGCGTCGGGCACTATGGCTACACCTTC
>TRBJ1-5|TRBV7-2|.|.
CASSLDGGFQPQHF
TGTGCCAGCAGCTTAGATGGGGGCTTTCAGCCCCAGCATTTT
>TRBJ2-1|TRBV3-1/TRBV3-2|.|TRBD2
CASSLGGAYNEQFF
TGTGCCAGCAGCCTCGGGGGGGCCTACAATGAGCAGTTCTTC
>TRBJ1-6|TRBV5-8|.|TRBD1
CASSLGDRALSPLHF
TGTGCCAGCAGCTTGGGGGACAGGGCTCTTTCACCCCTCCACTTT
>TRBJ2-2|TRBV5-1|.|TRBD1
CASSFGQGVGTGELFF
TGCGCCAGCAGCTTTGGACAGGGCGTCGGCACCGGGGAGCTGTTTTTT
>TRBJ2-7|TRBV5-6|.|.
CASSTSPEAEQYF
TGTGCCAGCAGCACATCCCCCGAGGCCGAGCAGTACTTC
>TRBJ1-2|TRBV4-1|.|TRBD1
CASRAGTGGGGYTF
TGCGCCAGCAGGGCCGGGACAGGGGGCGGGGGCTACACCTTC